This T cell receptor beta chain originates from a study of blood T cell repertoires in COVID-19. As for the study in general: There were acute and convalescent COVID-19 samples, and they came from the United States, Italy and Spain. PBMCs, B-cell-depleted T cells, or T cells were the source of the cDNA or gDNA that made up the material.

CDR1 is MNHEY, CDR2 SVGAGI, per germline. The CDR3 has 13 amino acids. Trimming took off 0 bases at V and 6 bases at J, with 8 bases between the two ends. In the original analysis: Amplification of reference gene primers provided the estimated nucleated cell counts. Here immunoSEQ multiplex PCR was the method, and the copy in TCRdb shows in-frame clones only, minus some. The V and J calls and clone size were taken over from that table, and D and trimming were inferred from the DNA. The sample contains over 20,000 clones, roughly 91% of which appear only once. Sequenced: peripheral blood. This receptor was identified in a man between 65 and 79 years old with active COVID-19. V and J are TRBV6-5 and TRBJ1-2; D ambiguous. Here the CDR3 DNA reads TGTGCCAGCAGTTACTCGAGAGGGAATGGCTACACCTTC. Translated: CASSYSRGNGYTF.